The entry below gives a single T cell receptor (beta chain) sequence along with its context. Followed over time, Seattle patients had been enrolled while infection was active. The data originate from a study of blood T cell repertoires in COVID-19. Study overall: Donors in the United States, Italy and Spain gave samples during acute or convalescent COVID-19. The analysed material was cDNA or gDNA that came from T cells, B-cell-depleted T cells, or PBMCs.

As originally analysed: Reference gene primer amplification yielded estimated nucleated cell counts. The method was immunoSEQ multiplex PCR; TCRdb's version includes in-frame clones alone and lacks a portion of them. V and J calls and clone size are those listed in that table; D and trimming were worked out from the DNA. The table lists about 150,000 clones, approximately 86% of them singletons, with about 2.5% in the top ten. Deletions cut 4 bases from V and 1 base from J, with 14 bases between. CDR1 is SGHKS, CDR2 YYEKEE, per germline (reference sequence). CDR3 length equals 16 residues. The rearrangement joins TRBV5-5 to TRBJ1-4, with a weak D call TRBD1 (5 bases). Sequences were obtained from peripheral blood. The TCR comes from a woman of 80 years or more with COVID-19, enrolled during active disease. CDR3 coding DNA: TGTGCCAGCAGCGAAACCCCCGGGGGAACTAATGAAAAACTGTTTTTT. Translating gives CASSETPGGTNEKLFF.